The clone carrying this T cell receptor (beta chain) was picked up a small number of times. Hyperthyroidism patients were newly diagnosed, had disease duration under 2 months, and were aged 18 to 65 years. This entry comes from a study of T cells in Graves' hyperthyroidism and ophthalmopathy. Amplified TCR beta CDR3 regions came from RNA transcripts. First-round RT-PCR targeting the TCR CDR3 was performed with the HTBI primer set. TCRdb re-derived calls from the multiplex PCR reads in MiXCR, one entry per CDR3 protein. The data contain 600,000 or so distinct CDR3 sequences, around 45% of them singletons. The CDR3 is made up of 14 amino acids. The germline V gene has CDR1 SGDLS and CDR2 YYNGEE. Trimming pared 0 bases from V and 3 bases from J, leaving 10 bases between.

The receptor comes from a woman aged 18 to 35 with Graves' hyperthyroidism. This sequence joins TRBV9 and TRBJ2-7; either TRBD1 or TRBD2 may supply D (5 bases each). Sequencing used peripheral blood or thyroid tissue (not recorded which). The CDR3 DNA is TGTGCCAGCAGCGTAGGGGACGGGGACTACGAGCAGTACTTC. This encodes CASSVGDGDYEQYF.